These 12 T cell receptor beta chains share one sample of origin, sequenced in a study of molecular identifiers for immune sequencing clone quantification. TCRdb analysed the PCR reads with MiXCR anew, one entry per CDR3 protein. The table shows 100,000 or so distinct CDR3 sequences, with about 32% occurring only once. The sequencing sample was made of naive CD8+ T cells from blood, with Jurkat cell RNA spiked in. Subset described: FACS-sorted CD8+CD4-CCR7+CD45RA+ naive T cells. The receptors were sampled from a human donor in good health. Some libraries in this study had Jurkat cell RNA spiked in.

The rearrangement uses TRBV4-1 and TRBJ2-3, with D perhaps assigned TRBD1 or TRBD2 (5 bases each). Looked up from germline, CDR1 is MGHRA and CDR2 is YSYEKL. The CDR3 is 16 residues long. The V end was cut by 3 bases, the J end by 2 bases, with 15 bases between. The CDR3 reads CASSQKAGSITDTQYF. Written as DNA, the CDR3 is TGCGCCAGCAGCCAGAAGGCAGGGAGTATCACAGATACGCAGTATTTT.

V gene TRBV5-6 combines with J gene TRBJ2-5; tentatively, D is TRBD1 or TRBD2 (7 bases each). Germline CDR1 and CDR2: SGHDT and YYEEEE. Trimming took off 3 bases at V and 1 base at J, with 10 bases between the two ends. The CDR3 contains 14 residues. The CDR3: CASSSRGGQETQYF. The CDR3 DNA reads TGTGCCAGCAGCTCCAGGGGGGGCCAAGAGACCCAGTACTTC.

A few counts support this clonotype. The chain recombines TRBV27 with TRBJ2-1; 8 nucleotides match TRBD2. The CDR3 extends over 13 amino acids. J was trimmed by 6 bases and V by 5 bases; bases with no gene match: 3. In germline, CDR1 is MNHEY, CDR2 SMNVEV (reference sequence). The CDR3: CASSPGLANEQFF. CDR3 nucleotides: TGTGCCAGCAGTCCCGGACTAGCCAATGAGCAGTTCTTC.

As for this clonotype: A much bigger clone sits one base away, suggesting this may be a read error. The chain carries TRBV6-6 and TRBJ2-7; perhaps TRBD2 as D (6 bases). The CDR3 has 11 residues. Germline CDR1 and CDR2: MNHNY and SVGAGI (reference sequence). Here the CDR3 reads CACSYGTEQYF. In DNA, the CDR3 is TGTGCCTGCAGTTACGGGACTGAGCAGTACTTC.

V and J are TRBV20-1 and TRBJ2-1; 10 bases are shared with TRBD1. The germline V gene has CDR1 DFQATT and CDR2 SNEGSKA (reference sequence). This CDR3 has 17 amino acids. Here the CDR3 reads CRAPVPQWDRGHNEQFF. As DNA, the CDR3 is TGCAGGGCTCCAGTCCCACAGTGGGACAGGGGCCACAATGAGCAGTTCTTC.

The V and J genes are TRBV27 and TRBJ2-7, with a weak D call TRBD1 (6 bases). This CDR3 has 15 residues. The germline V and J ends were trimmed by 3 bases and 5 bases, with 17 bases remaining between them. CDR1 and CDR2 from the germline V gene are MNHEY and SMNVEV (reference sequence). The CDR3 DNA reads TGTGCCAGCAGTTTGGCACTCCCCCGGGACAACGAGCAGTACTTC. Translating gives CASSLALPRDNEQYF.

This clonotype occurred many times. This chain's CDR3 is CASSSGTGEADTQYF. CDR3 nucleotide sequence: TGTGCCAGCAGCTCAGGGACCGGAGAGGCAGATACGCAGTATTTT. V gene TRBV28 combines with J gene TRBJ2-3; D is possibly TRBD1 or TRBD2 (5 bases each). Between the trimmed V and J ends, which lost 6 bases and 4 bases, there was a span of 17 bases. There are 15 residues in the CDR3. Germline V gene lookup returns CDR1 MDHEN and CDR2 SYDVKM.

Notes on this clonotype: It may be a read error: a sequence one base away is much more abundant. V is TRBV29-1 and J is TRBJ2-2; no definite D call. Germline lookup yields CDR1 SQVTM and CDR2 ANQGSEA. This CDR3 has 10 residues. CDR3 sequence: CGAQHGELFF. In DNA form, the CDR3 reads TGCGGCGCTCAGCACGGGGAGCTGTTTTTT.

There are a few counts of this clonotype. V gene TRBV6-2 or TRBV6-3 combines with J gene TRBJ1-5; D not certain. Germline V gives CDR1 MNHEY, CDR2 SVGEGT. The CDR3 is 12 residues long. V lost 2 bases and J 7 bases, leaving 6 bases between the germline ends. The CDR3 DNA reads TGTGCCAGCAGTTACGTCCCACAGCCCCAGCATTTT. Protein sequence: CASSYVPQPQHF.

This rearrangement joins TRBV7-9 to TRBJ2-5; 9 positions match TRBD2. The germline V gene encodes CDR1 SEHNR and CDR2 FQNEAQ (reference sequence). The CDR3 spans 15 residues. The ends lost 2 bases at V and 3 bases at J; junction bases unmatched: 4. DNA for the CDR3: TGTGCCAGCAGCTTATTAGCGGGAGAAGAAGAGACCCAGTACTTC. Encoded protein: CASSLLAGEEETQYF.

The table lists this clonotype with many counts. The chain has TRBV9 and TRBJ2-5; D is undetermined. V was clipped by 4 bases and J by 1 base, with 11 bases between them. Germline values: CDR1 SGDLS, CDR2 YYNGEE. The CDR3 consists of 14 residues. CDR3 loop: CASSPRSSQETQYF. As DNA, the CDR3 is TGTGCCAGCAGCCCGCGGAGCAGCCAAGAGACCCAGTACTTC.

In the case of this clonotype: A junction end diverges from the germline sequence, so it may reflect a read error. This sequence joins TRBV27 and TRBJ2-2; a possible D gene is TRBD2 (6 bases). The CDR3 covers 14 residues. Germline lookup yields CDR1 MNHEY and CDR2 SMNVEV (reference sequence). The CDR3, as DNA: TGCGCCAGCAGTTTAATAGCGGCCACCGGGGAGCTGTTTTTT. Its translation: CASSLIAATGELFF.